This TCR beta chain was observed in a study of cytomegalovirus exposure and HLA in healthy donors. This clone was detected only a few times. No antigen is known for it. This CDR3 spans 16 amino acids. The V and J ends lost 1 base and 7 bases, in that order; junction bases with no gene match: 9. CDR1 and CDR2 (germline): SEHNR, FQNEAQ (reference sequence). Study-wide results and limits: In a later analysis, TCR beta V- and J-gene trimming was associated with a missense DCLRE1C variant. Earlier findings revealed that most TCR beta V segments proved productive either about 90% or about 30% of the time. A few V segments could not be told apart, such as TRBV6-2 and TRBV6-3, and were left out. Only CMV serostatus was available as immune exposure information.

This PCR relied on a set of 60 Vbeta primers and 13 Jbeta primers. Measured with immunoSEQ multiplex PCR; TCRdb has only the in-frame clones, and not every one. The sample shows 100,000 to 150,000 clones, around 82% of them seen only once. The rearrangement uses TRBV7-9 and TRBJ2-1; 8 positions agree with TRBD2. The clonotype was recovered from a female donor in good health and CMV-seronegative. Material: PBMCs. The CDR3 bases are TGTGCCAGCAGCTTAGGTAGTGGACTAGCCTGGAATGAGCAGTTCTTC. As protein: CASSLGSGLAWNEQFF.